Shown below are 26 T cell receptor beta chains from a single sample sequenced in a study of blood T cells in healthy people across ages. PCR was performed a second time for roughly 7 to 11 cycles using a sample-barcoded 5' primer and a J-beta primer mix. One entry per CDR3 protein, called by TCRdb with MiXCR from the 5' RACE reads. Of hundreds of thousands of distinct CDR3 sequences listed, roughly 50% are singletons. Source material: blood. Source of these receptors: a man aged 40-55 years in good health.

The chain combines TRBV9 with TRBJ1-2; 8 bases are shared with TRBD1. This CDR3 is 12 amino acids long. V lost 9 bases to trimming and J lost 6 bases; unmatched junction nucleotides: 7. Germline CDR1 reads SGDLS; CDR2 reads YYNGEE. CDR3 nucleotides: TGTGCCATCTCGGACAGGGTACATGGCTACACCTTC. Protein sequence: CAISDRVHGYTF.

This clonotype turned up a few times. The rearrangement joins TRBV28 to TRBJ2-6, with a weak D call TRBD2 (5 bases). The V and J ends lost 7 bases and 2 bases respectively, with 12 bases between them. From germline, CDR1 is MDHEN and CDR2 SYDVKM. The CDR3 is 15 amino acids. The CDR3 protein is CASISSGTGANVLTF. The DNA of the CDR3 is TGTGCCAGCATCTCCTCGGGGACTGGGGCCAACGTCCTGACTTTC.

V is TRBV11-3 and J is TRBJ2-7; D is unclear. The CDR3 has 14 amino acids. Between the trimmed V and J ends, which lost 1 base and 7 bases, there was a span of 14 bases. Germline lookup yields CDR1 SGHNT and CDR2 YENEEA. Here the CDR3 DNA reads TGTGCCAGCAGCTTAGTTAATCGGGCCTCTGAGCAGTACTTC. Its translation: CASSLVNRASEQYF. Full variable domain (rest looked up from reference TRBV11-3 and TRBJ2-7): EAGVVQSPRYKIIEKKQPVAFWCNPISGHNTLYWYLQNLGQGPELLIRYENEEAVDDSQLPKDRFSAERLKGVDSTLKIQPAELGDSAVYLCASSLVNRASEQYFGPGTRLTVT.

For this clonotype: It may be a read error: a sequence one base away is much more abundant. The chain links TRBV9 to TRBJ1-1, with D maybe TRBD1 (5 bases). Trimming cost V 7 bases and J 0 bases, with 16 bases left between them. Germline-derived CDR1 and CDR2 are SGDLS and YYNGEE. The CDR3 sequence is 15 residues long. CDR3 loop: CASGPGLRMNTEAFF. DNA of the CDR3: TGTGCCAGCGGCCCAGGGCTCCGTATGAACACTGAAGCTTTCTTT.

The chain couples TRBV29-1 to TRBJ1-1, with unresolved D. Trimming took off 3 bases at V and 4 bases at J, with 9 bases between the two ends. The CDR3 loop spans 12 amino acids. Germline CDR1 and CDR2: SQVTM and ANQGSEA. DNA of the CDR3: TGCAGCGTTGATGCCCCTAGCACTGAAGCTTTCTTT. Translated, it gives CSVDAPSTEAFF.

As regards this clonotype: The junction departs from the called germline gene at one end, perhaps through a read error. The chain uses TRBV27 and TRBJ2-3; no clear D. This CDR3 spans 14 amino acids. Germline CDR1 and CDR2: MNHEY and SMNVEV (reference sequence). The CDR3 loop reads CASSVSWPTDTQYF. The DNA for the CDR3 is TGTGCCAGCAGTGTATCTTGGCCTACAGATACGCAGTATTTT.

This clonotype was counted only a few times. The chain recombines TRBV29-1 with TRBJ2-7; weak D call: TRBD2 (6 bases). Germline CDR1 is SQVTM and CDR2 is ANQGSEA. The CDR3 sequence is 12 residues long. V was cut by 5 bases and J by 2 bases, with 10 bases left in between. The CDR3 loop reads CSVLERAYEQYF. CDR3 in DNA: TGCAGCGTTCTAGAGCGGGCCTACGAGCAGTACTTC.

This clonotype was detected only a few times. J is TRBJ2-5 and V is TRBV27, with 7 bases fitting TRBD2. CDR3 length equals 13 residues. V lost 5 bases to trimming and J lost 11 bases; unmatched junction nucleotides: 11. Looked up from germline, CDR1 is MNHEY and CDR2 is SMNVEV (reference sequence). DNA for the CDR3: TGTGCCAGCAGTCGCGGGGACTACAATGAGCAGTACTTC. Its translation is CASSRGDYNEQYF.

The rearrangement joins TRBV29-1 to TRBJ1-2; D gene ambiguous. The length of the CDR3 is 14 residues. V gave up 7 bases and J gave up 2 bases, with 17 bases separating them. CDR1 is SQVTM and CDR2 is ANQGSEA in the germline V gene. The CDR3 reads CSAVSSLNNYGYTF. The CDR3 DNA reads as TGCAGCGCCGTCTCCAGCTTAAACAACTATGGCTACACCTTC. Filled out from reference TRBV29-1 and TRBJ1-2, the complete variable domain reads SAVISQKPSRDICQRGTSLTIQCQVDSQVTMMFWYRQQPGQSLTLIATANQGSEATYESGFVIDKFPISRPNLTFSTLTVSNMSPEDSSIYLCSAVSSLNNYGYTFGSGTRLTVV.

The rearrangement links TRBV2 to TRBJ2-3, with D tentatively TRBD2 (5 bases). Germline-derived CDR1 and CDR2 are SNHLY and FYNNEI. The CDR3 totals 14 residues. V was shortened by 4 bases and J by 3 bases, with 11 bases between the two germline ends. The CDR3 loop is CASSGTRDTDTQYF. CDR3 nucleotides: TGTGCCAGCAGTGGGACTCGGGATACAGATACGCAGTATTTT.

J is TRBJ1-4 and V is TRBV4-3, with TRBD1 identical over 9 bases. Germline-derived CDR1 and CDR2 are LGHNA and YSLEER. V lost 5 bases, J lost 6 bases, and 7 bases stayed unmatched. The CDR3 has 15 amino acids. This CDR3 reads CASSSGQGVHEKLFF. The CDR3 region has the DNA TGCGCCAGCAGCTCGGGACAGGGTGTTCATGAAAAACTGTTTTTT.

This clonotype occurred a few times. This chain connects TRBV27 to TRBJ1-2, with 8 bases aligning to TRBD1. J lost 4 bases, V lost 3 bases, and 4 bases had no gene match. There are 14 residues in the CDR3. Germline V gene data show CDR1 as MNHEY and CDR2 as SMNVEV (reference sequence). In DNA, the CDR3 is TGTGCCAGCAGTTTCTACGACAGGGGCTATGGCTACACCTTC. As protein: CASSFYDRGYGYTF.

About this clonotype: A much more abundant neighbour one base away suggests this may be a read error. The V and J genes are TRBV4-2 and TRBJ2-5, with D possibly being TRBD1 (5 bases). The V end lost 8 bases, the J end lost 11 bases, and 18 bases lay between the germline ends. The CDR3 covers 12 residues. The germline gives CDR1 LGHNA, CDR2 YNFKEQ. The CDR3: CASLGAYNEQYF. CDR3 nucleotides: TGTGCCAGCCTAGGGGCCTACAATGAGCAGTACTTC.

The rearrangement links TRBV7-3 to TRBJ1-1; the D gene is possibly TRBD1 (6 bases). V shed 0 bases and J shed 4 bases, with 12 bases lying between them. This CDR3 spans 15 amino acids. Germline values: CDR1 SGHTA, CDR2 FQGTGA. CDR3 region: CASSLTLGGGTEAFF. DNA of the CDR3: TGTGCCAGCAGCTTAACGTTAGGGGGAGGCACTGAAGCTTTCTTT.

The rearrangement links TRBV5-1 to TRBJ2-1; TRBD2 is a possible D gene (5 bases). Germline assignment: CDR1 SGHRS and CDR2 YFSETQ. Trimming stripped 0 bases from V and 6 bases from J, with 16 bases between. This CDR3 has 16 amino acids. The CDR3, as DNA: TGCGCCAGCAGCTTGGGAGGGCCTGGATCGGGCAATGAGCAGTTCTTC. The encoded protein is CASSLGGPGSGNEQFF.

V gene TRBV12-3 or TRBV12-4 combines with J gene TRBJ2-3, with a possible D match to TRBD2 (7 bases). This CDR3 region has 16 residues. The V end lost 0 bases, the J end lost 3 bases, and 13 bases lay between the germline ends. The CDR3 bases are TGTGCCAGCAGTTTAGCGGGGGGGGCCTTTACAGATACGCAGTATTTT. This gives the protein CASSLAGGAFTDTQYF.

This clonotype occurred a few times. The CDR3 DNA reads as TGTGCCAGCAGTGATACAGGGGGCGCGGAGACCCAGTACTTC. Its protein is CASSDTGGAETQYF. The V call is TRBV2, the J call TRBJ2-5, with 9 bases that match TRBD1. V was clipped by 3 bases and J by 5 bases; unmatched bases: 4. This CDR3 has 14 amino acids. The germline V gene encodes CDR1 SNHLY and CDR2 FYNNEI.

The chain is built from TRBV6-5 and TRBJ2-3; a weak D match, TRBD1 (5 bases). Trimming cost V 5 bases and J 1 base, with 10 bases left between them. The CDR3 is made up of 14 amino acids. The V gene's germline CDR1 is MNHEY and CDR2 SVGAGI. CDR3 nucleotides: TGTGCCAGCAGTGACCTACAGGGCACAGATACGCAGTATTTT. Its protein product is CASSDLQGTDTQYF.

The chain combines TRBV4-2 with TRBJ1-2, with D unclear. V gave up 3 bases and J gave up 8 bases, with 13 bases separating them. The CDR3 sequence is 13 residues long. CDR1 LGHNA and CDR2 YNFKEQ come from the germline V gene. The CDR3: CASSQAAWEGYTF. DNA for the CDR3: TGTGCCAGCAGCCAGGCCGCGTGGGAAGGCTACACCTTC.

The rearrangement joins TRBV7-3 to TRBJ2-7, with D perhaps TRBD1 (6 bases). V was trimmed by 5 bases and J by 6 bases, leaving 14 bases between them. CDR3 length equals 13 residues. CDR1 is SGHTA, CDR2 FQGTGA, per germline. The CDR3 is CASSPKIGGEQYF. The DNA of the CDR3 is TGTGCCAGCAGCCCGAAGATAGGGGGCGAGCAGTACTTC. The full variable domain, with the rest looked up from reference TRBV7-3 and TRBJ2-7, is GAGVSQTPSNKVTEKGKYVELRCDPISGHTALYWYRQSLGQGPEFLIYFQGTGAADDSGLPNDRFFAVRPEGSVSTLKIQRTERGDSAVYLCASSPKIGGEQYFGPGTRLTVT.

The chain joins TRBV6-6 to TRBJ1-4; the match to TRBD1 covers 7 bases. With 4 bases clipped from V and 0 bases from J, the junction kept 8 bases outside the gene matches. This CDR3 has 17 amino acids. Germline-derived CDR1 and CDR2 are MNHNY and SVGAGI (reference sequence). CDR3 residues: CASSSQDRAPTNEKLFF. Here the CDR3 DNA reads TGTGCCAGCAGTTCTCAAGACAGGGCGCCAACTAATGAAAAACTGTTTTTT.

The gene calls are TRBV7-3 and TRBJ2-5; D not resolved. CDR3 length equals 13 residues. Germline CDR1 and CDR2: SGHTA and FQGTGA. V lost 10 bases, J lost 1 base, and 13 bases lay in between. This chain's CDR3 is CANKRSLQETQYF. As DNA, the CDR3 is TGTGCCAACAAGAGGAGCCTCCAAGAGACCCAGTACTTC.

This clonotype was observed a few times. The chain joins TRBV4-1 to TRBJ1-2; 10 bases agree with TRBD1. Losses at the gene ends were 0 bases for V and 7 bases for J; bases not matched to a gene: 5. Germline CDR1 is MGHRA and CDR2 is YSYEKL. The CDR3 length is 15 residues. The CDR3 DNA is TGCGCCAGCAGCCAAGATGGGACAGGGGCTGCTGGCTACACCTTC. Amino acid sequence: CASSQDGTGAAGYTF.

This clonotype turned up a few times. The chain links TRBV12-3 or TRBV12-4 to TRBJ1-2; the match to TRBD1 covers 7 bases. This CDR3 comprises 13 residues. After removal of 10 bases from V and 3 bases from J, the junction contained 8 bases not matched to a gene. CDR3: CANSGGDHYGYTF. The CDR3 DNA sequence: TGTGCCAATTCAGGGGGGGACCACTATGGCTACACCTTC.

V is TRBV20-1 and J is TRBJ1-2; D not certain. Trimming stripped 6 bases from V and 2 bases from J, with 13 bases between. In germline, CDR1 is DFQATT, CDR2 SNEGSKA (reference sequence). The CDR3 has 13 residues. CDR3 residues: CSAIRDPNYGYTF. The CDR3 DNA reads as TGCAGTGCCATTAGAGATCCCAACTATGGCTACACCTTC.

The rearrangement uses TRBV11-2 and TRBJ2-3; D is unclear. Germline lookup yields CDR1 SGHAT and CDR2 FQNNGV. V lost 5 bases, J lost 2 bases, and 20 bases lay in between. The CDR3 spans 17 residues. DNA for the CDR3: TGTGCCAGCAGCCCCAAGTTGAGCCTGCAACTCACAGATACGCAGTATTTT. Residues: CASSPKLSLQLTDTQYF.